Below, 18 T cell receptor beta chains from the same sample are listed, as sequenced in a study of blood T cell repertoires in COVID-19. The repertoire was sequenced with immunoSEQ multiplex PCR; TCRdb's copy has only in-frame clones and lacks some. The top ten hold roughly 5% of the sample, which has some 26,000 clones, around nine tenths seen once. Sequenced: peripheral blood. The receptors originated from a man between 65 and 85 years old with active COVID-19.

The chain combines TRBV15 with TRBJ2-7; TRBD1 might be the D (6 bases). Germline-derived CDR1 and CDR2 are LNHNV and YYDKDF (reference sequence). The CDR3 covers 13 residues. Trimming took 3 bases from V and 4 from J, leaving 10 bases between them. The CDR3 is CATSSQTGYEQYF. The CDR3 region has the DNA TGTGCCACCAGCAGCCAGACAGGATACGAGCAGTACTTC.

The chain employs TRBV7-8 and TRBJ1-5; unclear D gene. The V gene lost 0 bases and the J gene lost 0 bases, with 9 bases spanning the gap. Germline assignment: CDR1 SGHVS and CDR2 FQNEAQ. The CDR3 totals 16 residues. CDR3 region: CASSLALGASNQPQHF. CDR3 DNA sequence: TGTGCCAGCAGCTTAGCTCTGGGAGCTAGCAATCAGCCCCAGCATTTT.

The CDR3 nucleotides are TGTGCCAGCAGTGAGGCAATAGCGGGGACCCCAGATACGCAGTATTTT. Translation gives CASSEAIAGTPDTQYF. The rearrangement joins TRBV6-1 to TRBJ2-3, with 8 bases identical to TRBD2. Germline V gene data show CDR1 as MNHNS and CDR2 as SASEGT. The CDR3 runs 16 residues. Trimming cost V 3 bases and J 4 bases; bases outside gene matches: 9.

The sample holds a few counts of this clone. The chain has TRBV6-5 and TRBJ2-7; D remains unclear. V shed 5 bases and J shed 0 bases, with 14 bases lying between them. Germline V gene sequence: CDR1 MNHEY, CDR2 SVGAGI. This CDR3 has 15 residues. In DNA form, the CDR3 reads TGTGCCAGCAGTACCACAGCTCTGAGCTCCTACGAGCAGTACTTC. It encodes CASSTTALSSYEQYF.

This chain uses TRBV14 with TRBJ1-4; D unresolved. V lost 2 bases to trimming and J lost 7 bases, with 8 bases between them. Germline V gives CDR1 SGHDN, CDR2 FVKESK. The CDR3 is 13 residues long. CDR3 DNA sequence: TGTGCCAGCAGCCAAACCCCGCGTGAAAAACTGTTTTTT. Translating it yields CASSQTPREKLFF.

The V call is TRBV10-3, the J call TRBJ1-1, with 11 bases fitting TRBD1. The CDR3 is made up of 12 amino acids. The ends lost 8 bases at V and 10 bases at J; junction bases unmatched: 6. In germline, CDR1 is ENHRY, CDR2 SYGVKD. CDR3 nucleotide sequence: TGTGCCATCGGACAGGGGGCGATGGGAGCTTTCTTT. As protein: CAIGQGAMGAFF.

This clone came up a few times. The V and J genes are TRBV7-9 and TRBJ1-5; 10 bases are shared with TRBD1. The V segment lost 1 base and the J segment 7 bases; nucleotides outside the gene matches: 4. The CDR3 has 15 residues. Looked up from germline, CDR1 is SEHNR and CDR2 is FQNEAQ (reference sequence). This chain's CDR3 is CASSLEGTGVQPQHF. Here the CDR3 DNA reads TGTGCCAGCAGCTTAGAAGGGACAGGGGTACAGCCCCAGCATTTT.

The chain combines TRBV27 with TRBJ2-1, with D uncertain. V lost 3 bases and J lost 7, with 4 bases in between. Germline assignment: CDR1 MNHEY and CDR2 SMNVEV (reference sequence). The CDR3 totals 11 residues. The CDR3 nucleotides are TGTGCCAGCAGTTTTCTTAATGAGCAGTTCTTC. It is translated as CASSFLNEQFF.

The gene calls are TRBV7-3 and TRBJ1-2; TRBD1 agrees at 8 bases. The CDR3 is made up of 13 amino acids. CDR1 is SGHTA, CDR2 FQGTGA, per germline. V dropped 4 bases and J dropped 8; count of bases not matched to a gene: 6. The CDR3, as DNA: TGTGCCAGCAGCTCGAGACAGGGGAACGGCTACACCTTC. Its protein is CASSSRQGNGYTF.

This rearrangement joins TRBV12-3 or TRBV12-4 to TRBJ1-5; no reliable D call. CDR3 length equals 13 residues. V was shortened by 6 bases and J by 6 bases, with 12 bases between the two germline ends. CDR3 nucleotides: TGTGCCAGCAGCTCAGTGTTTGTTCAGCCCCAGCATTTT. Its protein product is CASSSVFVQPQHF.

The chain uses TRBV27 and TRBJ2-7, with D maybe TRBD2 (6 bases). Germline V gene sequence: CDR1 MNHEY, CDR2 SMNVEV (reference sequence). The CDR3 is 11 amino acids. The V end lost 7 bases, the J end lost 3 bases, and 7 bases lay between the germline ends. The CDR3 region is CASNSGYEQYF. CDR3 sequence (DNA): TGTGCCAGCAATAGCGGCTACGAGCAGTACTTC.

This clone was seen a single time. The V gene is TRBV7-2, the J gene TRBJ1-5, with D possibly matching TRBD1 (5 bases). Trimming took 1 base from V and 1 from J, leaving 11 bases between them. The CDR3 covers 16 residues. The germline gives CDR1 SGHTA, CDR2 FQGNSA. CDR3 sequence reads: CASSLGSGKSNQPQHF. The CDR3 DNA is TGTGCCAGCAGCTTAGGATCAGGGAAAAGCAATCAGCCCCAGCATTTT.

V gene TRBV5-1 combines with J gene TRBJ2-5; 12 nucleotides match TRBD1. CDR3 size: 14 residues. V lost 4 bases and J lost 5; bases outside the gene matches: 3. Germline assignment: CDR1 SGHRS and CDR2 YFSETQ. The CDR3 loop reads CASSQGTGGETQYF. The CDR3 bases are TGCGCCAGCAGCCAAGGGACAGGGGGCGAGACCCAGTACTTC.

The chain has TRBV7-6 and TRBJ2-4, with D perhaps matching TRBD2 (6 bases). The length of the CDR3 is 13 residues. V was cut by 1 base and J by 13 bases, with 14 bases left in between. Germline loops: CDR1 SGHVS, CDR2 FNYEAQ. CDR3 sequence (DNA): TGTGCCAGCAGCTTAGGGGAGGACGGGGCCCAGTACTTC. Amino acid sequence: CASSLGEDGAQYF.

This sequence joins TRBV23-1 and TRBJ2-3; a possible D gene is TRBD1 (5 bases). TRBV23-1 is filed as an ORF, its function uncertain. Deletions cut 2 bases from V and 3 bases from J, with 12 bases between. CDR3 size: 15 residues. CDR3 in amino acids: CASSQRQGWTDTQYF. The CDR3 DNA reads TGCGCCAGCAGTCAACGTCAGGGATGGACAGATACGCAGTATTTT.

The chain couples TRBV4-1 to TRBJ2-2; 8 nucleotides match TRBD2. Germline V gene sequence: CDR1 MGHRA, CDR2 YSYEKL. Trimming removed 1 base from V and 5 bases from J; junction bases left unmatched: 3. The CDR3 is 15 amino acids. CDR3 in DNA: TGCGCCAGCAGCCAAGTGCGGGGGGCGACCGGGGAGCTGTTTTTT. Protein sequence: CASSQVRGATGELFF.

This chain joins TRBV10-3 and TRBJ2-3; 10 positions agree with TRBD2. This CDR3 has 17 residues. After removal of 5 bases from V and 1 base from J, the junction contained 9 bases not matched to a gene. The germline V gene has CDR1 ENHRY and CDR2 SYGVKD. This chain's CDR3 is CAISRGTSGAGTDTQYF. CDR3 DNA sequence: TGTGCCATCAGTCGGGGTACTAGCGGGGCCGGCACAGATACGCAGTATTTT.

The gene calls are TRBV9 and TRBJ1-6, with D uncertain. The CDR3 contains 15 residues. V was cut by 4 bases and J by 7 bases, with 15 bases left in between. Germline V gene sequence: CDR1 SGDLS, CDR2 YYNGEE. In DNA, the CDR3 is TGTGCCAGCAGCCCCATGTCCCTACCCAATTCACCCCTCCACTTT. It specifies CASSPMSLPNSPLHF.